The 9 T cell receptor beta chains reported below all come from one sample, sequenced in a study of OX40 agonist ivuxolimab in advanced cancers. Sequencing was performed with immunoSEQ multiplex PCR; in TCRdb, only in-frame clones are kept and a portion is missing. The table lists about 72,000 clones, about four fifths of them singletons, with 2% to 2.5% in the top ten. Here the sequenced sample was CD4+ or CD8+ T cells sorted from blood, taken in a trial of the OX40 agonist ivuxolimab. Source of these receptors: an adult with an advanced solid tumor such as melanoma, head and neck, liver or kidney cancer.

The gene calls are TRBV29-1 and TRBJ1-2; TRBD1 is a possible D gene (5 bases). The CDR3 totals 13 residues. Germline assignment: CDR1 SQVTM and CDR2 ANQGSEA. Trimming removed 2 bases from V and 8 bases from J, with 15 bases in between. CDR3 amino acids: CSVEWAGTRGYTF. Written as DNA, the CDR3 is TGCAGCGTTGAATGGGCAGGGACTCGCGGCTACACCTTC.

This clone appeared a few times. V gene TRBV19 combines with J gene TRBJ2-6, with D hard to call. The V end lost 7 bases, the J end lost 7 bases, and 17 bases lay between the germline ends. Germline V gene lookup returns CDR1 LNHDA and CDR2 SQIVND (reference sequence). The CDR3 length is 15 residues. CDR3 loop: CASTQTAHAANVLTF. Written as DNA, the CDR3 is TGTGCCAGTACCCAGACTGCACACGCAGCCAACGTCCTGACTTTC.

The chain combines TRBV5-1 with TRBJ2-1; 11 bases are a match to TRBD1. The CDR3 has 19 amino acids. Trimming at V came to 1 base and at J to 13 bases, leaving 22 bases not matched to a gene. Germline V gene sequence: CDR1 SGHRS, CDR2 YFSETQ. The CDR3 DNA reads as TGCGCCAGCAGCTTGATCCCCGGGACAGGGGGGAGCTCGTTTTCTGGTCAGTTCTTC. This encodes CASSLIPGTGGSSFSGQFF. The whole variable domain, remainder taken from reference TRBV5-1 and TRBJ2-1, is KAGVTQTPRYLIKTRGQQVTLSCSPISGHRSVSWYQQTPGQGLQFLFEYFSETQRNKGNFPGRFSGRQFSNSRSEMNVSTLELGDSALYLCASSLIPGTGGSSFSGQFFGPGTRLTVL.

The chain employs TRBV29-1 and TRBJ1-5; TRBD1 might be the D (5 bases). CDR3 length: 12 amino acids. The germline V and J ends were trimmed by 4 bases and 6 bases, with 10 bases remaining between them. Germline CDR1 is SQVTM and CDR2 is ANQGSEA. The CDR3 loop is CSVGQQGQPQHF. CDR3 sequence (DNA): TGCAGCGTTGGACAGCAAGGTCAGCCCCAGCATTTT.

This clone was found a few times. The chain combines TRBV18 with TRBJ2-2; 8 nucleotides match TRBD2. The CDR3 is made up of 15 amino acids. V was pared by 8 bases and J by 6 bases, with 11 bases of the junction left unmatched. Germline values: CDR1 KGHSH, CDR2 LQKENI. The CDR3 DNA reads TGTGCCAGCCCGGGACTAGGGGAGTCGGCCGGGGAGCTGTTTTTT. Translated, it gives CASPGLGESAGELFF. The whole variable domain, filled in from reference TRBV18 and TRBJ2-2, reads NAGVMQNPRHLVRRRGQEARLRCSPMKGHSHVYWYRQLPEEGLKFMVYLQKENIIDESGMPKERFSAEFPKEGPSILRIQQVVRGDSAAYFCASPGLGESAGELFFGEGSRLTVL.

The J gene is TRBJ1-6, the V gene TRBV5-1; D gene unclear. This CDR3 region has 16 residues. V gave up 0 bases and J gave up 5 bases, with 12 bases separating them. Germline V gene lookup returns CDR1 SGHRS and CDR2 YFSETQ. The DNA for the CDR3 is TGCGCCAGCAGCTTGGCCGGGCCAGAGAATAATTCACCCCTCCACTTT. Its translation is CASSLAGPENNSPLHF.

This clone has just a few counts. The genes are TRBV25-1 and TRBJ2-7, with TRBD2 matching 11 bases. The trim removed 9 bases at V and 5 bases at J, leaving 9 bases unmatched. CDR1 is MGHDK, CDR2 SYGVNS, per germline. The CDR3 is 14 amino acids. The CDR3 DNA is TGTGCCAGTTCAACTAGCGGGAGTCAACACGAGCAGTACTTC. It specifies CASSTSGSQHEQYF.

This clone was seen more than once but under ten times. The CDR3 DNA is TGTGCCAGCAGCGTAGGTCCGGACAGGGACTACGAGCAGTACTTC. Protein: CASSVGPDRDYEQYF. The gene calls are TRBV9 and TRBJ2-7; the match to TRBD1 covers 8 bases. V shed 0 bases, J shed 3 bases, and the junction held 5 bases outside the gene matches. The CDR3 is 15 amino acids. Germline lookup yields CDR1 SGDLS and CDR2 YYNGEE.

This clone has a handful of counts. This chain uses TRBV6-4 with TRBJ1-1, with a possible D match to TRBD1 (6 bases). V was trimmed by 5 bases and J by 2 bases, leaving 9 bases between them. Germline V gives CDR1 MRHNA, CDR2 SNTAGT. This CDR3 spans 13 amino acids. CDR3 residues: CASSTGYNTEAFF. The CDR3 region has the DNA TGTGCCAGCAGTACAGGGTATAACACTGAAGCTTTCTTT.